This T cell receptor beta chain was retrieved from a study of T cell changes during pregnancy in multiple sclerosis. The CDR3 extends over 14 amino acids. Trimming cost V 6 bases and J 1 base; bases outside gene matches: 5. The germline gives CDR1 MRHNA, CDR2 SNTAGT. Data came from immunoSEQ multiplex PCR; TCRdb stores just in-frame clones and leaves some out. The data contain some 80,000 clones, 90% to 95% of them singletons. This clone was counted a single time. The sample consisted of peripheral blood, taken in the second trimester of pregnancy. This rearrangement joins TRBV6-4 to TRBJ2-7, with 8 bases matching TRBD2. This sequence was found in a female donor with multiple sclerosis, enrolled in a pregnancy study. The CDR3, as DNA: TGTGCCAGCAGGCCGACTAGCGCTTCCTACGAGCAGTACTTC. The encoded protein is CASRPTSASYEQYF.